These T cell receptor beta chains were read from a single sample in a study of cytomegalovirus exposure and HLA in healthy donors. Method: immunoSEQ multiplex PCR; TCRdb's copy keeps in-frame clones and lacks some. Here the sample spans about 150,000 clones, 60% to 80% being singletons. The sequenced sample was PBMCs. Receptor source: a middle-aged man in good health and CMV-seropositive. CDR3s include the opening cysteine and the closing phenylalanine or tryptophan. Each record gives: clone size, CDR3 length, V gene, J gene, D gene, CDR3 protein, CDR3 DNA. D genes are given only for firm matches. Rows may omit the clone size; those that give it use once, few, many or a size class.

size: -; length: 16; V: TRBV2; J: TRBJ1-1; D: TRBD1; CDR3: CASSPYRGQGFGEAFF; DNA: TGTGCCAGCAGTCCCTACCGGGGACAGGGGTTCGGTGAAGCTTTCTTT
size: -; length: 15; V: TRBV14; J: TRBJ1-1; D: -; CDR3: CASSQDWGLPTEAFF; DNA: TGTGCCAGCAGCCAAGATTGGGGGCTTCCCACTGAAGCTTTCTTT
size: -; length: 13; V: TRBV7-2; J: TRBJ1-2; D: -; CDR3: CASGLRGNYGYTF; DNA: TGTGCCAGCGGACTTCGCGGGAACTATGGCTACACCTTC
size: -; length: 15; V: TRBV6-5; J: TRBJ1-2; D: TRBD1; CDR3: CASSYRTGRNYGYTF; DNA: TGTGCCAGCAGTTACCGGACAGGGAGAAACTATGGCTACACCTTC
size: -; length: 13; V: TRBV5-4; J: TRBJ1-2; D: -; CDR3: CASSSSPSSGYTF; DNA: TGTGCCAGCAGCTCAAGCCCTAGTAGTGGCTACACCTTC
size: -; length: 16; V: TRBV7-9; J: TRBJ1-1; D: -; CDR3: CASSTPLGQGGTEAFF; DNA: TGTGCCAGCAGCACCCCCCTTGGGCAGGGAGGGACTGAAGCTTTCTTT
size: -; length: 15; V: TRBV11-2; J: TRBJ2-7; D: TRBD1; CDR3: CASSLVGGQNYEQYF; DNA: TGTGCCAGCAGCTTGGTAGGGGGACAGAACTACGAGCAGTACTTC
size: -; length: 14; V: TRBV2; J: TRBJ2-3; D: -; CDR3: CASSRDKFTDTQYF; DNA: TGTGCCAGCAGTCGGGACAAATTCACAGATACGCAGTATTTT
size: few; length: 13; V: TRBV2; J: TRBJ1-1; D: TRBD1; CDR3: CASSGGTGVEAFF; DNA: TGTGCCAGCAGTGGTGGGACAGGGGTTGAAGCTTTCTTT
size: few; length: 14; V: TRBV5-1; J: TRBJ2-7; D: -; CDR3: CASSSQGGSYEQYF; DNA: TGCGCCAGCAGTTCTCAGGGTGGCTCCTACGAGCAGTACTTC
size: -; length: 15; V: TRBV9; J: TRBJ2-1; D: TRBD2; CDR3: CASSQLATTYNEQFF; DNA: TGTGCCAGCAGCCAACTAGCGACTACCTACAATGAGCAGTTCTTC
size: -; length: 16; V: TRBV13; J: TRBJ1-1; D: TRBD1; CDR3: CASSLEGDSMNTEAFF; DNA: TGTGCCAGCAGCTTAGAGGGGGACAGCATGAACACTGAAGCTTTCTTT
size: -; length: 16; V: TRBV4-2; J: TRBJ2-5; D: TRBD2; CDR3: CASSQRTSGLQETQYF; DNA: TGTGCCAGCAGCCAAAGGACTAGCGGATTACAAGAGACCCAGTACTTC
size: few; length: 14; V: TRBV2; J: TRBJ2-2; D: -; CDR3: CASSVRGAGGELFF; DNA: TGTGCCAGCAGTGTTCGGGGGGCAGGCGGGGAGCTGTTTTTT
size: -; length: 13; V: TRBV2; J: TRBJ1-1; D: TRBD1; CDR3: CASRGTANTEAFF; DNA: TGTGCCAGCAGAGGGACAGCGAACACTGAAGCTTTCTTT
size: medium-sized; length: 16; V: TRBV2; J: TRBJ1-2; D: TRBD1; CDR3: CASRVGTGGIGYGYTF; DNA: TGTGCCAGCAGAGTTGGGACAGGGGGGATAGGCTATGGCTACACCTTC
size: -; length: 18; V: TRBV7-9; J: TRBJ2-1; D: TRBD2; CDR3: CASSRLAGTLSSYNEQFF; DNA: TGTGCCAGCAGCCGACTAGCGGGAACCCTTAGCTCCTACAATGAGCAGTTCTTC
size: -; length: 14; V: TRBV6-1; J: TRBJ2-7; D: TRBD1; CDR3: CASSRTGVTYEQYF; DNA: TGTGCCAGCAGTCGGACAGGGGTGACCTACGAGCAGTACTTC
size: once; length: 14; V: TRBV5-5; J: TRBJ1-4; D: -; CDR3: CASSRWGGQEKLFF; DNA: TGTGCCAGCAGTCGGTGGGGGGGGCAAGAAAAACTGTTTTTT
size: -; length: 15; V: TRBV4-3; J: TRBJ2-6; D: -; CDR3: CASSQGDSGANVLTF; DNA: TGCGCCAGCAGCCAGGGAGATTCTGGGGCCAACGTCCTGACTTTC
size: -; length: 14; V: TRBV4-3; J: TRBJ2-2; D: -; CDR3: CASSQGQGTGELFF; DNA: TGCGCCAGCAGCCAAGGGCAGGGGACCGGGGAGCTGTTTTTT
size: -; length: 15; V: TRBV6-6; J: TRBJ1-1; D: TRBD1; CDR3: CASSQIGGASTEAFF; DNA: TGTGCCAGCAGTCAAATAGGGGGCGCGAGCACTGAAGCTTTCTTT
size: -; length: 14; V: TRBV29-1; J: TRBJ2-3; D: TRBD2; CDR3: CSGTSGRFKDTQYF; DNA: TGCAGCGGTACTAGCGGGAGATTTAAAGATACGCAGTATTTT
size: once; length: 13; V: TRBV29-1; J: TRBJ1-3; D: TRBD1; CDR3: CSVRDRAQYTIYF; DNA: TGCAGCGTTCGGGACAGAGCACAATACACCATATATTTT
size: once; length: 16; V: TRBV11-3; J: TRBJ2-1; D: TRBD2; CDR3: CASSLKSGGIYNEQFF; DNA: TGTGCCAGCAGCTTAAAAAGCGGGGGGATATACAATGAGCAGTTCTTC
size: -; length: 14; V: TRBV19; J: TRBJ2-7; D: TRBD1; CDR3: CASKFGQGAYEQYF; DNA: TGTGCCAGTAAGTTCGGACAGGGGGCCTACGAGCAGTACTTC
size: -; length: 17; V: TRBV9; J: TRBJ2-3; D: TRBD2; CDR3: CASSVGSTSLSTDTQYF; DNA: TGTGCCAGCAGCGTTGGATCGACTAGCCTGAGCACAGATACGCAGTATTTT
size: many; length: 15; V: TRBV2; J: TRBJ1-1; D: TRBD1; CDR3: CASSRQGLRNTEAFF; DNA: TGTGCCAGCAGCAGACAGGGGCTCCGCAACACTGAAGCTTTCTTT
size: -; length: 15; V: TRBV11-3; J: TRBJ1-4; D: -; CDR3: CASSFGSSGGEKLFF; DNA: TGTGCCAGCAGCTTTGGATCAAGCGGGGGGGAAAAACTGTTTTTT
size: -; length: 14; V: TRBV7-8; J: TRBJ2-3; D: -; CDR3: CASSLERVPDTQYF; DNA: TGTGCCAGCAGCTTAGAGAGGGTCCCAGATACGCAGTATTTT
size: -; length: 17; V: TRBV7-2; J: TRBJ2-1; D: TRBD1; CDR3: CASSLPLRGLSYNEQFF; DNA: TGTGCCAGCAGCTTACCATTGAGGGGGCTATCCTACAATGAGCAGTTCTTC
size: -; length: 15; V: TRBV6-6; J: TRBJ2-1; D: TRBD2; CDR3: CASSTASGGANEQFF; DNA: TGTGCCAGCAGCACGGCTAGCGGGGGGGCCAATGAGCAGTTCTTC
size: -; length: 12; V: TRBV5-6; J: TRBJ1-1; D: -; CDR3: CASSLRHMEAFF; DNA: TGTGCCAGCAGCTTGAGACACATGGAAGCTTTCTTT
size: -; length: 16; V: TRBV9; J: TRBJ1-1; D: -; CDR3: CASSPTREFLSTEAFF; DNA: TGTGCCAGCAGCCCAACCCGGGAGTTCCTGAGCACTGAAGCTTTCTTT
size: -; length: 13; V: TRBV4-3; J: TRBJ2-1; D: TRBD1; CDR3: CASSQNRGVEQFF; DNA: TGCGCCAGCAGCCAAAACAGGGGTGTTGAGCAGTTCTTC
size: once; length: 15; V: TRBV19; J: TRBJ2-7; D: -; CDR3: CASSISLGGSYEQYF; DNA: TGTGCCAGTAGTATAAGTCTCGGGGGCTCCTACGAGCAGTACTTC
size: few; length: 14; V: TRBV6-5; J: TRBJ2-1; D: TRBD2; CDR3: CAHLADGSYNEQFF; DNA: TGTGCCCACCTAGCGGATGGCTCCTACAATGAGCAGTTCTTC
size: -; length: 18; V: TRBV23-1; J: TRBJ1-5; D: TRBD1; CDR3: CASSQSGQGMRSNQPQHF; DNA: TGCGCCAGCAGTCAATCAGGACAGGGGATGAGGAGCAATCAGCCCCAGCATTTT
size: medium-sized; length: 14; V: TRBV2; J: TRBJ2-7; D: -; CDR3: CASSEEAVSYEQYF; DNA: TGTGCCAGCAGTGAGGAGGCGGTCTCCTACGAGCAGTACTTC
size: -; length: 14; V: TRBV7-9; J: TRBJ2-7; D: -; CDR3: CASSLPGVRYEQYF; DNA: TGTGCCAGCAGCTTACCGGGAGTTCGCTACGAGCAGTACTTC
size: -; length: 15; V: TRBV5-1; J: TRBJ1-6; D: -; CDR3: CASSLATGNNSPLHF; DNA: TGCGCCAGCAGCCTAGCAACGGGGAATAATTCACCCCTCCACTTT
size: -; length: 16; V: TRBV18; J: TRBJ2-7; D: TRBD2; CDR3: CASSPPGGGATHEQYF; DNA: TGTGCCAGCTCACCACCCGGGGGGGGAGCGACCCACGAGCAGTACTTC
size: -; length: 15; V: TRBV6-5; J: TRBJ1-1; D: TRBD1; CDR3: CASSPQQGWRTEAFF; DNA: TGTGCCAGCAGTCCTCAACAGGGGTGGCGCACTGAAGCTTTCTTT
size: few; length: 11; V: TRBV6-1; J: TRBJ1-1; D: -; CDR3: CVTRQNTEAFF; DNA: TGTGTCACGCGGCAGAACACTGAAGCTTTCTTT
size: -; length: 15; V: TRBV27; J: TRBJ1-5; D: -; CDR3: CASRPGLYSNQPQHF; DNA: TGTGCCAGCAGACCGGGACTCTATAGCAATCAGCCCCAGCATTTT
size: -; length: 15; V: TRBV28; J: TRBJ2-7; D: TRBD2; CDR3: CASSLPTSGRYEQYF; DNA: TGTGCCAGCAGTTTACCGACTAGCGGGAGATACGAGCAGTACTTC
size: -; length: 14; V: TRBV5-1; J: TRBJ2-6; D: -; CDR3: CASSSQVGANVLTF; DNA: TGCGCCAGCAGCTCCCAGGTGGGGGCCAACGTCCTGACTTTC
size: -; length: 15; V: TRBV19; J: TRBJ2-3; D: -; CDR3: CASSMGQGRTDTQYF; DNA: TGTGCCAGTAGTATGGGCCAGGGAAGGACAGATACGCAGTATTTT
size: -; length: 11; V: TRBV10-2; J: TRBJ2-7; D: -; CDR3: CASSEQTGWYF; DNA: TGCGCCAGCAGTGAGCAGACCGGGTGGTACTTC
size: -; length: 16; V: TRBV4-3; J: TRBJ2-1; D: -; CDR3: CASSQDYVRSYNEQFF; DNA: TGCGCCAGCAGCCAAGATTATGTCAGATCCTACAATGAGCAGTTCTTC
size: -; length: 14; V: TRBV7-9; J: TRBJ1-1; D: -; CDR3: CASSLESPGTEAFF; DNA: TGTGCCAGCAGCTTAGAATCGCCGGGCACTGAAGCTTTCTTT
size: few; length: 14; V: TRBV6-5; J: TRBJ1-1; D: -; CDR3: CASSPYGQNTEAFF; DNA: TGTGCCAGCAGTCCCTACGGACAGAACACTGAAGCTTTCTTT
size: -; length: 14; V: TRBV15; J: TRBJ1-4; D: -; CDR3: CATSRDLEGGGLFF; DNA: TGTGCCACCAGCAGAGATCTGGAGGGTGGAGGACTGTTTTTT
size: -; length: 17; V: TRBV27; J: TRBJ2-3; D: TRBD2; CDR3: CASSLSATSGRTDTQYF; DNA: TGTGCCAGCAGTTTATCGGCGACTAGCGGGAGAACAGATACGCAGTATTTT
size: -; length: 14; V: TRBV6-5; J: TRBJ1-1; D: -; CDR3: CASSYSRQGAGAFF; DNA: TGTGCCAGCAGTTACTCCAGGCAAGGGGCAGGAGCTTTCTTT
size: -; length: 14; V: TRBV27; J: TRBJ1-5; D: TRBD1; CDR3: CASSFQGAGQPQHF; DNA: TGTGCCAGCAGTTTCCAGGGGGCTGGTCAGCCCCAGCATTTT
size: -; length: 15; V: TRBV4-3; J: TRBJ2-7; D: -; CDR3: CASSQELGLLYEQYF; DNA: TGCGCCAGCAGCCAAGAGCTCGGTCTCCTCTACGAGCAGTACTTC
size: -; length: 16; V: TRBV9; J: TRBJ2-5; D: -; CDR3: CASSARIGGGRETQYF; DNA: TGTGCCAGCAGCGCCCGAATAGGGGGAGGGAGAGAGACCCAGTACTTC
size: -; length: 18; V: TRBV19; J: TRBJ2-1; D: TRBD2; CDR3: CACRPGLAGGFSYNEQFF; DNA: TGTGCCTGCCGTCCGGGACTAGCGGGAGGTTTTTCCTACAATGAGCAGTTCTTC
size: few; length: 15; V: TRBV5-8; J: TRBJ2-1; D: -; CDR3: CASSLEAGSYNEQFF; DNA: TGTGCCAGCAGCTTGGAGGCAGGAAGCTACAATGAGCAGTTCTTC